This entry lists 20 T cell receptor beta chains sequenced from one sample in a study of control samples from healthy donors and cancer patients. Generated by immunoSEQ multiplex PCR, the TCRdb table keeps only in-frame clones and is missing some. The data show about 54,000 clones, 95% to 96% seen once. The material sequenced was blood. The source is a woman in her 30s in good health.

The V gene is TRBV6-6, the J gene TRBJ1-2; maybe TRBD1 (6 bases). Germline V lookup: CDR1 MNHNY, CDR2 SVGAGI (reference sequence). CDR3 size: 13 residues. The ends were cut back, 5 bases at V and 6 bases at J, with 13 bases in the middle. CDR3 DNA: TGTGCCAGCAGTATCACAGGGAACAATGGCTACACCTTC. Translating it yields CASSITGNNGYTF.

The count of this clone is one. V gene TRBV5-5 combines with J gene TRBJ1-5; unclear D gene. V was pared by 4 bases and J by 6 bases, with 20 bases between. In germline, CDR1 is SGHKS, CDR2 YYEKEE (reference sequence). This CDR3 is built from 16 residues. CDR3: CASSPDDGVPGQPQHF. The DNA for the CDR3 is TGTGCCAGCAGCCCCGATGACGGGGTTCCCGGTCAGCCCCAGCATTTT.

V usage is TRBV6-6 and J usage is TRBJ2-7; TRBD2 matches 8 bases. Germline V gene data show CDR1 as MNHNY and CDR2 as SVGAGI (reference sequence). The junction had 11 bases not matched to a gene; V was cut back by 5 bases and J by 2 bases. This CDR3 spans 16 amino acids. The CDR3 loop reads CASSPGLAGGTYEQYF. CDR3 in DNA: TGTGCCAGCAGTCCCGGACTGGCGGGAGGTACCTACGAGCAGTACTTC.

Here the CDR3 reads CASSQVLLHSNQPQHF. As DNA, the CDR3 is TGCGCCAGCAGCCAAGTACTACTCCATAGCAATCAGCCCCAGCATTTT. The chain combines TRBV4-1 with TRBJ1-5, with D hard to call. Trimming stripped 1 base from V and 0 bases from J, with 10 bases between. The CDR3 is made up of 16 amino acids. Germline CDR1 MGHRA, CDR2 YSYEKL.

V usage is TRBV6-4 and J usage is TRBJ1-1; D gene unclear. V shed 2 bases and J shed 1 base, with 5 bases lying between them. CDR3 length: 13 residues. Germline CDR1 reads MRHNA; CDR2 reads SNTAGT. This CDR3 reads CASSDGRNTEAFF. The CDR3 coding sequence is TGTGCCAGCAGTGACGGTCGGAACACTGAAGCTTTCTTT.

The chain is built from TRBV2 and TRBJ1-5, with TRBD1 as a possible D gene (6 bases). Germline V CDR1 and CDR2: SNHLY, FYNNEI. The CDR3 has 14 residues. The V end was cut by 6 bases, the J end by 4 bases, with 13 bases between. CDR3 DNA: TGTGCCAGCAGGGAGGACAGCCCTAATCAGCCCCAGCATTTT. Translation: CASREDSPNQPQHF.

CDR3 protein: CAISRTGQQNSPLHF. CDR3 bases: TGTGCCATCAGTAGGACAGGGCAACAAAATTCACCCCTCCACTTT. The chain is built from TRBV10-3 and TRBJ1-6; 8 bases are shared with TRBD1. Trimming removed 5 bases from V and 7 bases from J; junction bases left unmatched: 7. Germline CDR1 reads ENHRY; CDR2 reads SYGVKD. The CDR3 has 15 amino acids.

The chain joins TRBV7-9 to TRBJ1-1; D uncertain. Germline CDR1 and CDR2: SEHNR and FQNEAQ (reference sequence). Trimming removed 5 bases from V and 4 bases from J, with 17 bases in between. This CDR3 spans 15 amino acids. CDR3 protein: CASSPKSALGTEAFF. Written as DNA, the CDR3 is TGTGCCAGCAGCCCTAAGTCCGCTTTGGGCACTGAAGCTTTCTTT.

The chain recombines TRBV10-3 with TRBJ2-3; possibly TRBD2 for D (5 bases). In germline, CDR1 is ENHRY, CDR2 SYGVKD. CDR3 length: 16 residues. The V end was cut by 2 bases, the J end by 5 bases, with 17 bases between. CDR3 region: CAISETPSGKGDTQYF. The CDR3 DNA sequence: TGTGCCATCAGTGAGACACCCTCCGGGAAGGGAGATACGCAGTATTTT.

The rearrangement uses TRBV28 and TRBJ1-5, with 7 bases lining up with TRBD1. The germline CDR1 and CDR2 sequences are MDHEN and SYDVKM. The CDR3 has 14 residues. V was pared by 5 bases and J by 7 bases, with 8 bases of the junction left unmatched. CDR3 nucleotides: TGTGCCAGCAGTCTAAACAGGGGCGGGCAGCCCCAGCATTTT. It encodes CASSLNRGGQPQHF.

V is TRBV28 and J is TRBJ1-5; D not certain. CDR1 is MDHEN and CDR2 is SYDVKM in the germline V gene. The CDR3 has 15 amino acids. V shed 5 bases and J shed 0 bases, with 11 bases lying between them. The chain's CDR3 is CASSQDSYSNQPQHF. The DNA for the CDR3 is TGTGCCAGCAGTCAGGATTCGTATAGCAATCAGCCCCAGCATTTT.

The chain combines TRBV20-1 with TRBJ2-1; D is unresolved. Trimming cost V 1 base and J 13 bases, with 8 bases left between them. This CDR3 is built from 10 residues. The germline V gene has CDR1 DFQATT and CDR2 SNEGSKA (reference sequence). Written as DNA, the CDR3 is TGCAGTGCTAGAGGCCAGCTCCAGTTCTTC. This encodes CSARGQLQFF.

The V and J genes are TRBV3-1 (or the pseudogene TRBV3-2) and TRBJ1-3; D ambiguous. CDR3 length equals 13 residues. CDR1 and CDR2 (germline): LGHDT, YNNKEL (reference sequence). V lost 2 bases and J lost 8, with 10 bases in between. In nucleotides, the CDR3 is TGTGCCAGCAGCCAACAAAGTGTTTACACCATATATTTT. This sequence encodes CASSQQSVYTIYF.

The chain carries TRBV2 and TRBJ2-7; D is perhaps TRBD1 (6 bases). CDR3 length: 15 residues. Germline assignment: CDR1 SNHLY and CDR2 FYNNEI. Trimming pared 1 base from V and 3 bases from J, leaving 13 bases between. CDR3 sequence reads: CASSEGTAPRYEQYF. CDR3 in DNA: TGTGCCAGCAGTGAAGGGACAGCTCCGCGCTACGAGCAGTACTTC. The variable domain in full, completed from reference TRBV2 and TRBJ2-7, reads EPEVTQTPSHQVTQMGQEVILRCVPISNHLYFYWYRQILGQKVEFLVSFYNNEISEKSEIFDDQFSVERPDGSNFTLKIRSTKLEDSAMYFCASSEGTAPRYEQYFGPGTRLTVT.

The chain recombines TRBV29-1 with TRBJ1-4, with 8 bases lining up with TRBD1. V gave up 5 bases and J gave up 8 bases; unmatched junction bases: 10. From germline, CDR1 is SQVTM and CDR2 ANQGSEA. The CDR3 contains 14 residues. The CDR3 coding sequence is TGCAGCGTTCAGACAGGGGCAGGGAGGGAAAAACTGTTTTTT. It is translated as CSVQTGAGREKLFF.

J is TRBJ1-1 and V is TRBV7-2; D remains unclear. The CDR3 loop spans 15 amino acids. V was cut by 5 bases and J by 1 base, with 14 bases left in between. Per germline, CDR1 SGHTA and CDR2 FQGNSA. CDR3 in amino acids: CASSPWVIGNTEAFF. CDR3 nucleotides: TGTGCCAGCAGCCCCTGGGTGATTGGGAACACTGAAGCTTTCTTT.

This chain joins TRBV27 and TRBJ2-7; unclear D gene. The CDR3 is made up of 13 amino acids. Trimming took off 6 bases at V and 0 bases at J, with 9 bases between the two ends. Germline V gene data show CDR1 as MNHEY and CDR2 as SMNVEV (reference sequence). CDR3 sequence reads: CASSLLASYEQYF. In DNA form, the CDR3 reads TGTGCCAGCAGCCTCCTTGCCTCCTACGAGCAGTACTTC.

J is TRBJ1-4 and V is TRBV3-1 (or the pseudogene TRBV3-2); D gene ambiguous. Trimming left V 11 bases short and J 0 bases short, with 13 bases between. The CDR3 is made up of 14 amino acids. The V gene's germline CDR1 is LGHDT and CDR2 YNNKEL (reference sequence). The CDR3 DNA follows: TGTGCCTGCCGGCCCAACCCAACTAATGAAAAACTGTTTTTT. Its protein is CACRPNPTNEKLFF.

This clone showed up just once. The rearrangement links TRBV10-3 to TRBJ2-1, with 12 nucleotides matching TRBD2. Germline CDR1 is ENHRY and CDR2 is SYGVKD. After removal of 6 bases from V and 7 bases from J, the junction contained 4 bases not matched to a gene. The CDR3 loop spans 14 amino acids. This CDR3 reads CAISPSGRGNEQFF. CDR3 bases: TGTGCCATCAGCCCTAGCGGGAGGGGGAATGAGCAGTTCTTC.

With regard to this clone: An end of the junction differs from the germline gene, which may be a read error. Other DNA sequences in the sample encode the same CDR3. The CDR3 nucleotides read TGTGCCAGCATGGACAGCCTCGGCGAGCAATACTTC. The encoded protein is CASMDSLGEQYF. The chain uses TRBV18 and TRBJ2-7; possibly TRBD1 for D (6 bases). The CDR3 has 12 amino acids. The germline gives CDR1 KGHSH, CDR2 LQKENI.